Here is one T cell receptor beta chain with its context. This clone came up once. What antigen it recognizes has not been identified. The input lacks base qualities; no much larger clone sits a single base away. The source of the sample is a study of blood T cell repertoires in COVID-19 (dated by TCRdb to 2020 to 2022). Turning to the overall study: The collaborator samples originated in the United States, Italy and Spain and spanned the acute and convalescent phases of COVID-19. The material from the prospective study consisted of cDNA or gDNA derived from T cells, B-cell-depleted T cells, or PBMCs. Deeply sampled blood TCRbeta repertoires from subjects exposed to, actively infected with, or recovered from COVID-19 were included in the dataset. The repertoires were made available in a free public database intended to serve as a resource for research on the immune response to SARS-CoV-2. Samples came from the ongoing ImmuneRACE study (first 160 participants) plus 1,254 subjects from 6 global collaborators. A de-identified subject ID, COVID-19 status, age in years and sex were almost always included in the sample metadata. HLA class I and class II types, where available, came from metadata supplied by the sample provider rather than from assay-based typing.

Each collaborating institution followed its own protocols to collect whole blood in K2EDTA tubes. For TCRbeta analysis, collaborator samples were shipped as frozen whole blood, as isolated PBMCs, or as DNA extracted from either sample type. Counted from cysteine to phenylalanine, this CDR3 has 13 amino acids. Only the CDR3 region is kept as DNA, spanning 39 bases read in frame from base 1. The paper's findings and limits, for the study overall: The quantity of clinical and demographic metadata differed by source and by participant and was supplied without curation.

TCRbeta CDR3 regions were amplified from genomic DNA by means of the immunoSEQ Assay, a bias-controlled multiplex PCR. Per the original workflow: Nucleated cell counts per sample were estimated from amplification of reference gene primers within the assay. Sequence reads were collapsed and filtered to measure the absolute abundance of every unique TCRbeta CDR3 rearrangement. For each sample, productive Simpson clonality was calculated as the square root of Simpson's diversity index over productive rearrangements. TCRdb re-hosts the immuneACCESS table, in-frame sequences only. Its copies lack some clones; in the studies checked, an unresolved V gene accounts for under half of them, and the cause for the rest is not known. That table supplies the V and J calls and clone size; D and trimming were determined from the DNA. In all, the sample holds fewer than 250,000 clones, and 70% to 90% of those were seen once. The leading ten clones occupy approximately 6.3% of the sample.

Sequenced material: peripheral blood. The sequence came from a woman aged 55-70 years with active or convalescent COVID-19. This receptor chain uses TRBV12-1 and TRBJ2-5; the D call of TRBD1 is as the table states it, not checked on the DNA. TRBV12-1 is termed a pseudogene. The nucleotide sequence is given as TGTGCCAAGTTAGGGGGACCTGGGGTGACCCAGTACTTC. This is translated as CAKLGGPGVTQYF.